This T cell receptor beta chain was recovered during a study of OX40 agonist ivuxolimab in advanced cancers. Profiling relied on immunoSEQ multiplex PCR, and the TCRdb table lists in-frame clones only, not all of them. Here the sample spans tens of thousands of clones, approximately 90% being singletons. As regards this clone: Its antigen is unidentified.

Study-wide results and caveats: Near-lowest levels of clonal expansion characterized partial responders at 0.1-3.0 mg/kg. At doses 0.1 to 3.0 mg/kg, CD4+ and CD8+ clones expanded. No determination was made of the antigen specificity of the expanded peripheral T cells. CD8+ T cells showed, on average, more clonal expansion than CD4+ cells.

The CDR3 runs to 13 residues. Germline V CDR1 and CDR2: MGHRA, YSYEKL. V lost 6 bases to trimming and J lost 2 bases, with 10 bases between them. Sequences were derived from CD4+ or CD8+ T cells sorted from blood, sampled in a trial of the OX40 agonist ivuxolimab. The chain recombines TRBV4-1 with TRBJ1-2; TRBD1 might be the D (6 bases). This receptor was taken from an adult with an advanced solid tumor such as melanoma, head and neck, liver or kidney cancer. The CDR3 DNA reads TGCGCCAGCAGTCCCACAGGGAACTATGGCTACACCTTC. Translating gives CASSPTGNYGYTF.